This TCR beta chain derives from a study of cytomegalovirus exposure and HLA in healthy donors. The PCR employed 60 Vbeta primers together with 13 Jbeta primers. The repertoire was sequenced with immunoSEQ multiplex PCR; TCRdb's copy has only in-frame clones and lacks some. The sample holds some 170,000 clones; roughly 80% are singletons and the top ten take 7%. Turning to this clone: Antigen unknown.

The CDR3 loop spans 10 amino acids. General study points: HLA restriction was apparent for most CMV-associated TCR beta chains in a later analysis.

This chain links TRBV1 with TRBJ1-1; the table assigns TRBD1, which was not confirmed against the DNA. TRBV1 is termed a pseudogene. Sequences were obtained from PBMCs. This clonotype was sampled from a woman younger than 45 in good health and CMV-seropositive. DNA of the CDR3: TGCACCGGACTACAGGGGGGGAGGATCTTT. It codes for CTGLQGGRIF.